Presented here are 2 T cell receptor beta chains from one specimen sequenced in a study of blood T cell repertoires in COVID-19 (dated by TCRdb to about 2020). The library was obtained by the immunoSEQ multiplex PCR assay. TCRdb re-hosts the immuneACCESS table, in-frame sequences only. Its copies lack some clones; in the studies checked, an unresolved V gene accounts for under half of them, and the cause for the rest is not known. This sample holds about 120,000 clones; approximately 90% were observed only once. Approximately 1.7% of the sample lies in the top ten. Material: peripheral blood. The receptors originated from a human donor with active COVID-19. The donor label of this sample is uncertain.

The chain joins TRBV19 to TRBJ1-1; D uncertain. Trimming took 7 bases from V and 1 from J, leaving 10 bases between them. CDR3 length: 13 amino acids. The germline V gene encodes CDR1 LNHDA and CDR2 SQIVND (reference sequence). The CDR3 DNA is TGTGCCAGTACCCACTCAGGGAACACTGAAGCTTTCTTT. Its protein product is CASTHSGNTEAFF.

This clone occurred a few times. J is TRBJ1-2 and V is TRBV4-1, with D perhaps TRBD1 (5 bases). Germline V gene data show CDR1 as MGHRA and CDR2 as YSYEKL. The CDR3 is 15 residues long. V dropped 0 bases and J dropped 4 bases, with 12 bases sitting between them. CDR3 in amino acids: CASSQDSGGSYGYTF. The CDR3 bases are TGCGCCAGCAGCCAAGATTCTGGGGGGTCCTATGGCTACACCTTC.